One sample yielded the 13 T cell receptor beta chains listed below, sequenced in a study of control samples from healthy donors and cancer patients. Measured with immunoSEQ multiplex PCR; TCRdb has only the in-frame clones, and not every one. The sample records about 220,000 clones, around 94% being singletons. The specimen was blood. These receptors were collected from a man aged 50 to 59 in good health.

V is TRBV19 and J is TRBJ1-1; D unresolved. The CDR3 runs 13 residues. With 1 base removed from V and 4 bases from J, the gap between germline ends came to 7 bases. Germline CDR1 LNHDA, CDR2 SQIVND (reference sequence). This CDR3 reads CASSIVGGTEAFF. In DNA, the CDR3 is TGTGCCAGTAGTATAGTGGGAGGCACTGAAGCTTTCTTT. Complete variable domain (other parts from reference TRBV19 and TRBJ1-1): DGGITQSPKYLFRKEGQNVTLSCEQNLNHDAMYWYRQDPGQGLRLIYYSQIVNDFQKGDIAEGYSVSREKKESFPLTVTSAQKNPTAFYLCASSIVGGTEAFFGQGTRLTVV.

The chain links TRBV3-1 (or the pseudogene TRBV3-2) to TRBJ1-2, with TRBD1 matching over 7 bases. Germline V gene sequence: CDR1 LGHDT, CDR2 YNNKEL (reference sequence). Unmatched junction bases numbered 4, after V lost 3 bases and J lost 6 bases. There are 13 residues in the CDR3. CDR3 DNA sequence: TGTGCCAGCAGCCACCGAACAGGGGATGGCTACACCTTC. It codes for CASSHRTGDGYTF.

This chain links TRBV3-1 (or the pseudogene TRBV3-2) with TRBJ1-5; TRBD1 is a possible D gene (6 bases). Germline V lookup: CDR1 LGHDT, CDR2 YNNKEL (reference sequence). This CDR3 is built from 13 residues. Trimming took 5 bases from V and 4 from J, leaving 9 bases between them. The CDR3: CASSLQGNQPQHF. The CDR3 DNA reads TGTGCCAGCAGCTTACAGGGAAATCAGCCCCAGCATTTT.

The rearrangement uses TRBV3-1 (or the pseudogene TRBV3-2) and TRBJ1-2; no reliable D call. V lost 0 bases to trimming and J lost 8 bases, with 10 bases between them. Germline V gene data show CDR1 as LGHDT and CDR2 as YNNKEL (reference sequence). CDR3 size: 13 residues. Written as DNA, the CDR3 is TGTGCCAGCAGCCAAGACGAAGCTCGCGGCTACACCTTC. This sequence encodes CASSQDEARGYTF.

The chain is built from TRBV6-6 and TRBJ1-1, with D possibly being TRBD1 (5 bases). The germline gives CDR1 MNHNY, CDR2 SVGAGI (reference sequence). Trimming took 2 bases from V and 4 from J, leaving 11 bases between them. This CDR3 is built from 14 residues. CDR3 bases: TGTGCCAGCAGTTACAAAACAGGTGGCACTGAAGCTTTCTTT. Amino acids: CASSYKTGGTEAFF.

V is TRBV11-2 and J is TRBJ1-1, with D uncertain. Germline CDR1 SGHAT, CDR2 FQNNGV. The CDR3 is 13 residues long. V was clipped by 2 bases and J by 6 bases, with 10 bases between them. The CDR3 protein is CASSLPEAAEAFF. CDR3 DNA sequence: TGTGCCAGCAGCTTACCGGAGGCCGCTGAAGCTTTCTTT.

The chain carries TRBV5-4 and TRBJ2-5, with TRBD1 identical over 10 bases. Germline V gene data show CDR1 as SGHNT and CDR2 as YYREEE (reference sequence). There are 15 residues in the CDR3. Germline trimming cut 0 bases from V and 4 bases from J; bases unmatched to any gene: 3. CDR3 protein: CASSLGGTGVETQYF. For the CDR3, the DNA is TGTGCCAGCAGCTTGGGCGGGACAGGGGTAGAGACCCAGTACTTC.

The chain uses TRBV19 and TRBJ2-1; 9 bases match TRBD1. CDR1 is LNHDA, CDR2 SQIVND, per germline (reference sequence). V lost 6 bases to trimming and J lost 8 bases; unmatched junction nucleotides: 8. This CDR3 is built from 14 residues. In DNA, the CDR3 is TGTGCCAGTAGCCCCAGGACAGGGGAGGATGAGCAGTTCTTC. It codes for CASSPRTGEDEQFF.

The CDR3 region has the DNA TGTGCCAGCAGTTCCACCCCGTTTGCAACTAATGAAAAACTGTTTTTT. Its translation: CASSSTPFATNEKLFF. The chain recombines TRBV3-1 (or the pseudogene TRBV3-2) with TRBJ1-4, with D unresolved. The germline V gene has CDR1 LGHDT and CDR2 YNNKEL (reference sequence). The CDR3 loop spans 16 amino acids. Trimming removed 6 bases from V and 0 bases from J, with 14 bases in between.

V gene TRBV2 combines with J gene TRBJ1-5, with D perhaps matching TRBD1 (6 bases). The CDR3 covers 16 residues. The germline V gene encodes CDR1 SNHLY and CDR2 FYNNEI. V was trimmed by 7 bases and J by 2 bases, leaving 18 bases between them. In nucleotides, the CDR3 is TGTGCCAGCACACGGGACACCCCCAGCGGCAATCAGCCCCAGCATTTT. Protein: CASTRDTPSGNQPQHF.

The chain carries TRBV5-4 and TRBJ2-5; tentative D call: TRBD1 (6 bases). V shed 4 bases and J shed 5 bases, with 12 bases lying between them. This CDR3 spans 13 amino acids. Germline assignment: CDR1 SGHNT and CDR2 YYREEE (reference sequence). This chain's CDR3 is CASSLRQGETQYF. Here the CDR3 DNA reads TGTGCCAGCAGCCTGCGCCAGGGGGAGACCCAGTACTTC.

The V and J genes are TRBV5-4 and TRBJ1-4; maybe TRBD1 (6 bases). Trimming removed 1 base from V and 5 bases from J, with 18 bases in between. In germline, CDR1 is SGHNT, CDR2 YYREEE (reference sequence). This CDR3 contains 17 residues. The CDR3, as DNA: TGTGCCAGCAGCTTGAAAGTCCTCGGGGGCCAGAATGAAAAACTGTTTTTT. It translates to CASSLKVLGGQNEKLFF.

The chain links TRBV28 to TRBJ1-1, with D uncertain. Trimming pared 4 bases from V and 1 base from J, leaving 13 bases between. Germline CDR1 is MDHEN and CDR2 is SYDVKM. This CDR3 comprises 15 residues. CDR3 DNA sequence: TGTGCCAGCAGTTCCCCTGATGGGTGGAACACTGAAGCTTTCTTT. Translated, it gives CASSSPDGWNTEAFF.